This TCR beta chain appears in the sequencing data of a study of blood T cell repertoires in COVID-19. As for the study in general: Sites in the United States, Italy and Spain provided acute and convalescent COVID-19 samples. In each case, the material was cDNA or gDNA derived from T cells, B-cell-depleted T cells, or PBMCs.

Original processing methods: Reference gene primer amplification yielded estimated nucleated cell counts. Libraries were prepared by immunoSEQ multiplex PCR; TCRdb keeps only in-frame clonotypes and omits some of them. The V and J calls and clone size are taken from that table; D and trimming were inferred from the DNA. Altogether 300,000 to 350,000 clones are present, over 70% being singletons, with the ten largest covering nearly 6.5%. A single count supports this clone. Seattle researchers signed up patients amid active infection and tracked them longitudinally. Germline CDR1 is SGHKS and CDR2 is YYEKEE (reference sequence). CDR3 size: 18 residues. Trimming pared 0 bases from V and 4 bases from J, leaving 22 bases between.

The clonotype originates from a woman in her 50s with COVID-19, enrolled during active disease. Sequenced input: peripheral blood. The V gene is TRBV5-5, the J gene TRBJ1-1, with D hard to call. The CDR3 DNA reads as TGTGCCAGCAGCTTGGAAGGCTCGAGGTTGGCGTTTTCCACTGAAGCTTTCTTT. Amino acids: CASSLEGSRLAFSTEAFF.